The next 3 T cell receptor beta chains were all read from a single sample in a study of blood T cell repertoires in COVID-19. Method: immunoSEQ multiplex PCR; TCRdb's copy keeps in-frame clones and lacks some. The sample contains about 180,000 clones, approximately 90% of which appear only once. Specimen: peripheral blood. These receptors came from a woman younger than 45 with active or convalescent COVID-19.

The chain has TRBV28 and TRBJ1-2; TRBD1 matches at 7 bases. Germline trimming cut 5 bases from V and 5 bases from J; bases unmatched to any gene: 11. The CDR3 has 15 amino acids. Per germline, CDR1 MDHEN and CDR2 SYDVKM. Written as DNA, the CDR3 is TGTGCCAGCAGTCTAGATCTCAGGGGGTCATATGGCTACACCTTC. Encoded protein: CASSLDLRGSYGYTF.

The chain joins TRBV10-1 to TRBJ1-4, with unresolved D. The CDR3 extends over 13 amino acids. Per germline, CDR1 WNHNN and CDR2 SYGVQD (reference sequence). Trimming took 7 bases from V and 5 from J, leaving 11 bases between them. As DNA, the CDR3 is TGCGCCAGCAACGGCGGCGAGAATGAAAAACTGTTTTTT. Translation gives CASNGGENEKLFF.

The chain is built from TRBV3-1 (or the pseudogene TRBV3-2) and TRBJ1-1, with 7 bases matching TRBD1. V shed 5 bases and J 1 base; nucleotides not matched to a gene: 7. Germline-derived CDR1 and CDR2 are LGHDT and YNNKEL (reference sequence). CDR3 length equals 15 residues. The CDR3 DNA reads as TGTGCCAGCAGCACATCGCAGGGGGGGAACACTGAAGCTTTCTTT. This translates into CASSTSQGGNTEAFF.